What follows are 18 T cell receptor beta chains derived from one specimen sequenced in a study of response to subunit inactivated influenza vaccine. TCRdb reprocessed the RT-PCR reads via MiXCR and lists one record per CDR3 protein. The table shows approximately 530,000 distinct CDR3 sequences, with 6.5% to 8% occurring only once. The starting material was PBMCs from blood, obtained roughly 24 months after vaccination. Source of these receptors: a man between 50 and 69 years old who received an inactivated influenza vaccine.

The gene calls are TRBV4-2 and TRBJ2-6, with D unclear. This CDR3 contains 20 residues. Germline V gene sequence: CDR1 LGHNA, CDR2 YNFKEQ. V dropped 0 bases and J dropped 0 bases, with 18 bases sitting between them. The CDR3 DNA is TGTGCCAGCAGCCAAGAACGGTCCTCTTCCCCCGCCTCTGGGGCCAACGTCCTGACTTTC. It yields the protein CASSQERSSSPASGANVLTF.

This clonotype was seen more than once but under ten times. This sequence joins TRBV6-2 or TRBV6-3 and TRBJ2-2; possibly TRBD2 for D (6 bases). The V gene lost 2 bases and the J gene lost 7 bases, with 14 bases spanning the gap. Per the germline V gene, CDR1 is MNHEY and CDR2 is SVGEGT. This CDR3 region has 15 residues. The CDR3 bases are TGTGCCAGCAGTTACCTCAGCGGAGGGCTCGGGGAGCTGTTTTTT. It codes for CASSYLSGGLGELFF.

This clonotype appeared a few times. The genes are TRBV5-1 and TRBJ2-1; 13 bases are a match to TRBD2. Germline V gene data show CDR1 as SGHRS and CDR2 as YFSETQ. The CDR3 sequence is 19 residues long. The V and J ends lost 0 bases and 1 base, in that order; junction bases with no gene match: 7. The CDR3 spells CASSLAGLAGARSYNEQFF. CDR3 in DNA: TGCGCCAGCAGCTTGGCCGGACTAGCGGGGGCCCGTTCCTACAATGAGCAGTTCTTC.

The sample holds many counts of this clonotype. The chain employs TRBV2 and TRBJ2-1, with 7 bases that match TRBD2. The V and J ends lost 3 bases and 4 bases, in that order; junction bases with no gene match: 3. The V gene's germline CDR1 is SNHLY and CDR2 FYNNEI. This CDR3 has 14 amino acids. DNA of the CDR3: TGTGCCAGCAGTGAGCGGGAGATTTACAATGAGCAGTTCTTC. It codes for CASSEREIYNEQFF.

There are a few counts of this clonotype. The junction departs from germline at one end; a sequencing error may be responsible. This sequence joins TRBV5-1 and TRBJ2-7; 11 bases line up with TRBD1. The CDR3 runs 12 residues. Germline-derived CDR1 and CDR2 are SGHRS and YFSETQ. CDR3 amino acids: CASSPGDRGIVF. CDR3 nucleotide sequence: TGCGCCAGCAGCCCGGGGGACAGGGGGATCGTCTTC.

The V and J genes are TRBV2 and TRBJ2-5; 8 positions agree with TRBD1. This CDR3 contains 15 residues. Germline V gene sequence: CDR1 SNHLY, CDR2 FYNNEI. Germline trimming cut 7 bases from V and 4 bases from J; bases unmatched to any gene: 11. The CDR3 DNA is TGTGCCAGCACTAAAGGCGGACAGGGAGGAGAGACCCAGTACTTC. The encoded protein is CASTKGGQGGETQYF.

This clonotype was recorded many times. Written as DNA, the CDR3 is TGTGCCAGCTCACCTCTAGCGAGCTCCTACAATGAGCAGTTCTTC. Residues: CASSPLASSYNEQFF. The J gene is TRBJ2-1, the V gene TRBV18, with D perhaps TRBD2 (6 bases). The V gene's germline CDR1 is KGHSH and CDR2 LQKENI. Trimming removed 3 bases from V and 0 bases from J, with 9 bases in between. The length of the CDR3 is 15 residues.

This clonotype was found many times. The chain joins TRBV12-3 or TRBV12-4 to TRBJ1-3; D uncertain. The CDR3 runs 14 residues. V was pared by 5 bases and J by 4 bases, with 12 bases between. CDR3 protein: CASSRDLRGNTIYF. The CDR3 DNA sequence: TGTGCCAGCAGTCGAGACCTTAGAGGAAACACCATATATTTT.

This sequence joins TRBV29-1 and TRBJ2-1; no firm D call. Germline CDR1 and CDR2: SQVTM and ANQGSEA. The CDR3 extends over 10 amino acids. Trimming pared 5 bases from V and 10 bases from J, leaving 9 bases between. The CDR3 is CSVRGREQFF. DNA of the CDR3: TGCAGCGTTAGAGGACGGGAGCAGTTCTTC.

There are many counts of this clonotype. The chain employs TRBV7-2 and TRBJ2-7, with 11 bases that match TRBD2. Germline CDR1 is SGHTA and CDR2 is FQGNSA. The CDR3 runs to 17 residues. Trimming removed 5 bases from V and 2 bases from J; junction bases left unmatched: 11. The CDR3 nucleotides are TGTGCCAGCAGCAACCTAGCGGGAGGAGTGTTGCCCTACGAGCAGTACTTC. This translates into CASSNLAGGVLPYEQYF.

This clonotype was counted between two and nine times. The chain is built from TRBV6-1 and TRBJ2-7; D possibly corresponds to TRBD1 (7 bases). Germline assignment: CDR1 MNHNS and CDR2 SASEGT. Trimming removed 6 bases at V and 7 bases at J, with 16 bases between. This CDR3 spans 13 amino acids. This chain's CDR3 is CASSRDSGYEQYF. The DNA for the CDR3 is TGTGCCAGCAGCCGGGACAGCGGGTATGAGCAGTACTTC.

At least ten counts were recorded for this clonotype. The chain has TRBV6-5 and TRBJ1-5, with D unresolved. CDR3 length equals 14 residues. Trimming cost V 0 bases and J 0 bases, with 3 bases left between them. Germline V gives CDR1 MNHEY, CDR2 SVGAGI. CDR3 sequence reads: CASSYSGSNQPQHF. The CDR3 region has the DNA TGTGCCAGCAGTTACTCAGGTAGCAATCAGCCCCAGCATTTT.

This clonotype was seen ten or more times. This chain uses TRBV10-3 with TRBJ2-5; D gene unclear. The germline gives CDR1 ENHRY, CDR2 SYGVKD. The ends were cut back, 6 bases at V and 1 base at J, with 6 bases in the middle. The CDR3 is 12 residues long. The chain's CDR3 is CAIRGLQETQYF. The CDR3 nucleotides are TGTGCCATCAGAGGGCTCCAAGAGACCCAGTACTTC.

In this sample, this clonotype turned up many times. The chain uses TRBV6-5 and TRBJ2-5; D is perhaps TRBD2 (6 bases). Trimming cost V 4 bases and J 4 bases, with 16 bases left between them. Germline V lookup: CDR1 MNHEY, CDR2 SVGAGI. This CDR3 spans 15 amino acids. The CDR3 DNA is TGTGCCAGCAGTTTTATGGGACTTGACTCAGAGACCCAGTACTTC. It codes for CASSFMGLDSETQYF.

This clonotype showed up just a few times. The germline gene is not matched at one end of the junction; a read error may be the cause. The DNA for the CDR3 is TGCAGTACTAGGGCGGGACTAGCGAATACGCAGTATTTT. This gives the protein CSTRAGLANTQYF. The chain is built from TRBV20-1 and TRBJ2-3; 10 nucleotides align to TRBD2. The germline CDR1 and CDR2 sequences are DFQATT and SNEGSKA (reference sequence). The CDR3 totals 13 residues.

Only a few counts were recorded for this clonotype. V is TRBV20-1 and J is TRBJ2-1, with 12 bases lining up with TRBD2. From germline, CDR1 is DFQATT and CDR2 SNEGSKA (reference sequence). The ends lost 6 bases at V and 4 bases at J; junction bases unmatched: 4. The CDR3 extends over 14 amino acids. CDR3 in amino acids: CSAPSGREYNEQFF. The CDR3 DNA sequence: TGCAGTGCCCCTAGCGGGAGGGAATACAATGAGCAGTTCTTC.

The chain employs TRBV18 and TRBJ2-5; possibly TRBD1 for D (6 bases). The V end lost 3 bases, the J end lost 5 bases, and 7 bases lay between the germline ends. This CDR3 contains 12 residues. CDR1 and CDR2 from the germline V gene are KGHSH and LQKENI. CDR3 in amino acids: CASSPQGETQYF. In nucleotides, the CDR3 is TGTGCCAGCTCACCGCAGGGGGAGACCCAGTACTTC.

This clonotype was picked up many times. The V call is TRBV24-1, the J call TRBJ2-1, with D maybe TRBD2 (5 bases). The CDR3 runs 13 residues. The V gene lost 3 bases and the J gene lost 5 bases, with 7 bases spanning the gap. From germline, CDR1 is KGHDR and CDR2 SFDVKD. The CDR3, as DNA: TGTGCCACCAGTGATCGGGAAAACAATGAGCAGTTCTTC. It is translated as CATSDRENNEQFF.